This passage covers 22 T cell receptor beta chains from one sample sequenced in a study of T-cell memory formation after mild COVID-19 (dated by TCRdb to 2020 to 2022). Library construction relied on 5' RACE. The sequencing machine was an Illumina NovaSeq 6000. TCRdb reworked the public reads: Q25 trimming with fastp, MiXCR clone assembly, productive beta chains retained. For every CDR3 protein sequence, its rows merge into one entry that carries the most common genes and DNA. The sample table shows some 29,000 distinct CDR3 sequences, and about 15% are seen once. 1.4% of the sample belongs to the ten largest clones. The sample taken for sequencing was PBMCs or a T cell subset sorted from them (not recorded which). These receptors all come from an adult who had mild COVID-19 (a few samples of this study predate the infection). The sample titles of this study are shuffled in the database, so cell type and time point are left out.

This clonotype was observed at least ten times. The rearrangement joins TRBV5-1 to TRBJ1-4; D is uncertain. In germline, CDR1 is SGHRS, CDR2 YFSETQ. The CDR3 runs 12 residues. The V and J ends lost 4 bases and 7 bases respectively, with 8 bases between them. CDR3 loop: CASSPPGEKLFF. The CDR3 region has the DNA TGCGCCAGCAGCCCACCAGGTGAAAAACTGTTTTTT.

The V and J genes are TRBV15 and TRBJ1-5; 7 bases align to TRBD1. The CDR3 length is 15 residues. Trimming cost V 3 bases and J 4 bases; bases outside gene matches: 6. Germline V gene sequence: CDR1 LNHNV, CDR2 YYDKDF (reference sequence). The CDR3 nucleotides are TGTGCCACCAGCAGGATCCCGGGACAGAATCAGCCCCAGCATTTT. The encoded protein is CATSRIPGQNQPQHF.

This clonotype has only a few counts. The chain recombines TRBV6-2 or TRBV6-3 with TRBJ1-4; possibly TRBD1 for D (5 bases). Looked up from germline, CDR1 is MNHEY and CDR2 is SVGEGT. Deletions cut 1 base from V and 6 bases from J, with 9 bases between. The CDR3 totals 14 residues. The CDR3 bases are TGTGCCAGCAGTTACTTCCAGGGTGATGAAAAACTGTTTTTT. Encoded protein: CASSYFQGDEKLFF.

The chain employs TRBV11-2 and TRBJ2-1; perhaps TRBD2 as D (7 bases). The V gene's germline CDR1 is SGHAT and CDR2 FQNNGV. Trimming left V 0 bases short and J 6 bases short, with 18 bases between. The CDR3 has 17 residues. CDR3: CASSLDLVGGPSNEQFF. CDR3 DNA: TGTGCCAGCAGCTTAGATCTTGTGGGGGGGCCAAGCAATGAGCAGTTCTTC.

This clonotype was counted many times. The CDR3 spells CASRLSGGSTEAFF. The DNA of the CDR3 is TGTGCCAGCAGACTCTCAGGGGGGAGCACTGAAGCTTTCTTT. The rearrangement uses TRBV12-3 or TRBV12-4 and TRBJ1-1, with TRBD1 matching 7 bases. The CDR3 is made up of 14 amino acids. J was trimmed by 4 bases and V by 6 bases; bases with no gene match: 8.

In this sample, this clonotype turned up many times. The genes are TRBV29-1 and TRBJ2-5; D not resolved. The germline CDR1 and CDR2 sequences are SQVTM and ANQGSEA. This CDR3 is built from 11 residues. V was trimmed by 4 bases and J by 7 bases, leaving 10 bases between them. In DNA, the CDR3 is TGCAGCGTTGGGGCCTCCGGGACCCAGTACTTC. This encodes CSVGASGTQYF. The full variable domain, its missing parts supplied by reference TRBV29-1 and TRBJ2-5, is SAVISQKPSRDICQRGTSLTIQCQVDSQVTMMFWYRQQPGQSLTLIATANQGSEATYESGFVIDKFPISRPNLTFSTLTVSNMSPEDSSIYLCSVGASGTQYFGPGTRLLVL.

This clonotype turned up a few times. J is TRBJ1-5 and V is TRBV11-2; D not resolved. In germline, CDR1 is SGHAT, CDR2 FQNNGV. Trimming removed 5 bases at V and 4 bases at J, with 6 bases between. The CDR3 contains 12 residues. CDR3 nucleotide sequence: TGTGCCAGCAGCCAGTTTAATCAGCCCCAGCATTTT. It specifies CASSQFNQPQHF.

This clonotype was seen many times. The chain recombines TRBV7-6 with TRBJ2-7; D may be TRBD2 (6 bases). With 0 bases removed from V and 9 bases from J, the gap between germline ends came to 12 bases. Per germline, CDR1 SGHVS and CDR2 FNYEAQ. This CDR3 is 13 amino acids long. The CDR3 nucleotides are TGTGCCAGCAGCTTAGCGTTGGGCGGGGCGCAGTACTTC. Its translation: CASSLALGGAQYF. Full variable domain (remainder filled in from reference TRBV7-6 and TRBJ2-7): GAGVSQSPRYKVTKRGQDVALRCDPISGHVSLYWYRQALGQGPEFLTYFNYEAQQDKSGLPNDRFSAERPEGSISTLTIQRTEQRDSAMYRCASSLALGGAQYFGPGTRLTVT.

This chain uses TRBV20-1 with TRBJ2-3; D is undetermined. The CDR3 sequence is 10 residues long. Deletions cut 5 bases from V and 2 bases from J, with 2 bases between. CDR1 and CDR2 (germline): DFQATT, SNEGSKA (reference sequence). The CDR3 coding sequence is TGCAGTGCTTCCACAGATACGCAGTATTTT. Its protein product is CSASTDTQYF.

The sample holds many counts of this clonotype. The chain employs TRBV12-3 or TRBV12-4 and TRBJ2-2; TRBD2 aligns across 7 bases. V lost 7 bases, J lost 6 bases, and 17 bases stayed unmatched. The CDR3 totals 17 residues. CDR3 sequence (DNA): TGTGCCAGCAAACTTGGGGGAGGCGGGAGAAGGGCCGGGGAGCTGTTTTTT. This sequence encodes CASKLGGGGRRAGELFF.

This clonotype was counted many times. CDR3 bases: TGTGCCAGCAGTTTGTATCCGGGACAGGGTGTATACGAGCAGTACTTC. This gives the protein CASSLYPGQGVYEQYF. This chain links TRBV12-3 or TRBV12-4 with TRBJ2-7; 9 nucleotides agree with TRBD1. The CDR3 consists of 16 residues. The V and J ends lost 3 bases and 4 bases, in that order; junction bases with no gene match: 10.

The sample holds many counts of this clonotype. V and J are TRBV5-1 and TRBJ2-5; D call uncertain. Germline values: CDR1 SGHRS, CDR2 YFSETQ. Between the trimmed V and J ends, which lost 0 bases and 2 bases, there was a span of 5 bases. The CDR3 covers 13 residues. For the CDR3, the DNA is TGCGCCAGCAGCTTGGGACCACAAGAGACCCAGTACTTC. Translation gives CASSLGPQETQYF.

This clonotype was observed at least ten times. The rearrangement links TRBV5-6 to TRBJ2-3; TRBD2 agrees at 10 bases. Trimming at V came to 4 bases and at J to 4 bases, leaving 6 bases not matched to a gene. The germline V gene has CDR1 SGHDT and CDR2 YYEEEE. The CDR3 extends over 15 amino acids. CDR3 residues: CASSNRLAGADTQYF. The DNA for the CDR3 is TGTGCCAGCAGCAACCGACTAGCGGGTGCAGATACGCAGTATTTT.

In its sample, this clonotype was seen many times. The J gene is TRBJ1-4, the V gene TRBV20-1; a possible D gene is TRBD1 (5 bases). Germline V CDR1 and CDR2: DFQATT, SNEGSKA (reference sequence). The CDR3 totals 12 residues. Trimming stripped 1 base from V and 5 bases from J, with 5 bases between. The CDR3 DNA reads as TGCAGTGCTAGAGGGGGGAATGAAAAACTGTTTTTT. Residues: CSARGGNEKLFF.

In its sample, this clonotype was seen many times. The chain is built from TRBV5-1 and TRBJ1-1; D may be TRBD1 (6 bases). The V gene lost 2 bases and the J gene lost 1 base, with 9 bases spanning the gap. The CDR3 runs 14 residues. From germline, CDR1 is SGHRS and CDR2 YFSETQ. CDR3 in amino acids: CASSFGGSNTEAFF. In nucleotides, the CDR3 is TGCGCCAGCAGCTTTGGGGGCTCGAACACTGAAGCTTTCTTT.

This clonotype was observed a few times. V and J are TRBV18 and TRBJ2-2, with 8 bases lining up with TRBD2. The CDR3 length is 16 residues. Per germline, CDR1 KGHSH and CDR2 LQKENI. V was clipped by 4 bases and J by 5 bases; unmatched bases: 9. CDR3 in amino acids: CASSRRSGRDTGELFF. The CDR3 region has the DNA TGTGCCAGCTCACGGCGGAGCGGGAGAGATACCGGGGAGCTGTTTTTT.

This clonotype was detected a few times. The chain carries TRBV7-2 and TRBJ1-6, with no clear D. Trimming took 1 base from V and 5 from J, leaving 12 bases between them. This CDR3 has 16 residues. Germline V gene lookup returns CDR1 SGHTA and CDR2 FQGNSA. This CDR3 is CASSLVLGVDNSPLHF. CDR3 DNA: TGTGCCAGCAGCTTAGTTCTCGGAGTGGATAATTCACCCCTCCACTTT.

The table lists this clonotype with many counts. This chain links TRBV6-5 with TRBJ1-1; 9 bases align to TRBD1. With V trimmed by 5 bases and J by 5 bases, 6 bases remained unmatched. This CDR3 region has 14 residues. CDR1 and CDR2 from the germline V gene are MNHEY and SVGAGI. CDR3 in DNA: TGTGCCAGCAGTCCCGGGACAGGGAGGACTGAAGCTTTCTTT. Translating gives CASSPGTGRTEAFF.

This clonotype was observed a single time. V gene TRBV4-3 combines with J gene TRBJ2-2; TRBD1 matches 7 bases. CDR1 and CDR2 (germline): LGHNA, YSLEER. The CDR3 has 16 residues. V shed 2 bases, J shed 0 bases, and the junction held 3 bases outside the gene matches. Written as DNA, the CDR3 is TGCGCCAGCAGCCAAATCGGACAGGCGAACACCGGGGAGCTGTTTTTT. Amino acids: CASSQIGQANTGELFF.

This clonotype was observed at least ten times. The chain is built from TRBV11-1 and TRBJ2-1, with 12 positions matching TRBD2. Trimming cost V 5 bases and J 4 bases; bases outside gene matches: 6. CDR3 size: 16 residues. Per germline, CDR1 SGHAT and CDR2 FQDESV (reference sequence). The CDR3 is CASSPPGLAGYNEQFF. The CDR3 coding sequence is TGTGCCAGCAGCCCCCCCGGACTAGCGGGGTACAATGAGCAGTTCTTC. The complete variable domain, with remaining parts taken from reference TRBV11-1 and TRBJ2-1, reads EAEVAQSPRYKITEKSQAVAFWCDPISGHATLYWYRQILGQGPELLVQFQDESVVDDSQLPKDRFSAERLKGVDSTLKIQPAELGDSAMYLCASSPPGLAGYNEQFFGPGTRLTVL.

This clonotype was counted between two and nine times. The chain employs TRBV18 and TRBJ2-1; TRBD2 matches at 7 bases. CDR3 length equals 16 residues. After removal of 2 bases from V and 7 bases from J, the junction contained 11 bases not matched to a gene. The germline V gene has CDR1 KGHSH and CDR2 LQKENI. The CDR3 region is CASSPRGGSAVNEQFF. In nucleotides, the CDR3 is TGTGCCAGCTCACCAAGGGGCGGGAGCGCGGTGAATGAGCAGTTCTTC.

This clonotype was seen at least ten times. This chain connects TRBV20-1 to TRBJ2-3; 8 bases are shared with TRBD2. CDR1 is DFQATT and CDR2 is SNEGSKA in the germline V gene (reference sequence). The J segment lost 0 bases and the V segment lost 4 bases, leaving 6 bases of the junction unmatched. The length of the CDR3 is 15 residues. This CDR3 reads CSANTGTSSTDTQYF. CDR3 coding DNA: TGCAGTGCTAATACCGGGACTAGTAGCACAGATACGCAGTATTTT.